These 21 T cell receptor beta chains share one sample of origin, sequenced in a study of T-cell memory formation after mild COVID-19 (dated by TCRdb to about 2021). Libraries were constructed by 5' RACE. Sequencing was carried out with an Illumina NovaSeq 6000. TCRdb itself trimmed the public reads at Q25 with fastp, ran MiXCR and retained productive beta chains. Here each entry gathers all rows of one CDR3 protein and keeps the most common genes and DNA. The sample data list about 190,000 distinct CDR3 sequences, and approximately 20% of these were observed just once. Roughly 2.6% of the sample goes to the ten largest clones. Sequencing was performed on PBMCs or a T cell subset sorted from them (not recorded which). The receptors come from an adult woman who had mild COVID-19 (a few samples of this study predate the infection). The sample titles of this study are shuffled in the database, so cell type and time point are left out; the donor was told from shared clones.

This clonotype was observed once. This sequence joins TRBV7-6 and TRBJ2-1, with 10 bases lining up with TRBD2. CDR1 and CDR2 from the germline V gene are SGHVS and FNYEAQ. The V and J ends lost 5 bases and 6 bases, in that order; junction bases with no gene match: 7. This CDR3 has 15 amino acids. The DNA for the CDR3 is TGTGCCAGCAGCCCAGCGGGAGGGGGGAGCAATGAGCAGTTCTTC. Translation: CASSPAGGGSNEQFF. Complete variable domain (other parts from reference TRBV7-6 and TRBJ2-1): GAGVSQSPRYKVTKRGQDVALRCDPISGHVSLYWYRQALGQGPEFLTYFNYEAQQDKSGLPNDRFSAERPEGSISTLTIQRTEQRDSAMYRCASSPAGGGSNEQFFGPGTRLTVL.

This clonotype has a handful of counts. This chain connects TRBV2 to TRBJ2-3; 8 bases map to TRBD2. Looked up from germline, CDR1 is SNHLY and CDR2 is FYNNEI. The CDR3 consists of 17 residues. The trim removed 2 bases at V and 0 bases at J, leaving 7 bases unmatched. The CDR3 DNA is TGTGCCAGCAGTGAACCCCTGACTAGCGCTAGCACAGATACGCAGTATTTT. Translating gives CASSEPLTSASTDTQYF.

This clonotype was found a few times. CDR3 sequence reads: CASSLNTRGENGYTF. The CDR3 DNA reads TGTGCCAGCAGCTTAAATACGAGGGGTGAGAATGGCTACACCTTC. The chain is built from TRBV7-9 and TRBJ1-2, with a possible D match to TRBD1 (5 bases). V was shortened by 2 bases and J by 6 bases, with 16 bases between the two germline ends. Per the germline V gene, CDR1 is SEHNR and CDR2 is FQNEAQ (reference sequence). This CDR3 has 15 residues.

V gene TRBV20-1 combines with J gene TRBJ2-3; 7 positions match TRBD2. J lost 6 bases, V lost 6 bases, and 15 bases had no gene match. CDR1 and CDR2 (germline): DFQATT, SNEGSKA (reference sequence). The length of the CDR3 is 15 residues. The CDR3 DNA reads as TGCAGTGCCATCCTTAGCGGGCGCCGGGACGATACGCAGTATTTT. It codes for CSAILSGRRDDTQYF.

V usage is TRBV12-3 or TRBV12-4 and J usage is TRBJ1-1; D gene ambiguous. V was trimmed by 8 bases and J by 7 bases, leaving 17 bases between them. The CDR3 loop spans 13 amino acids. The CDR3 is CASRPRGHGEAFF. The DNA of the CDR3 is TGTGCCAGCCGCCCCCGAGGGCATGGTGAAGCTTTCTTT.

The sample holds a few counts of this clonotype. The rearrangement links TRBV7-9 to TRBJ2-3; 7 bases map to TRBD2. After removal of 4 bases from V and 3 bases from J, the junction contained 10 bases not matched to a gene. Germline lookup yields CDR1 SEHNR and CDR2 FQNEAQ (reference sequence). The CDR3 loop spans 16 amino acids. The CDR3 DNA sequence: TGTGCCAGCAGCTCGGTTGGGAGGGCCCCAACAGATACGCAGTATTTT. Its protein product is CASSSVGRAPTDTQYF.

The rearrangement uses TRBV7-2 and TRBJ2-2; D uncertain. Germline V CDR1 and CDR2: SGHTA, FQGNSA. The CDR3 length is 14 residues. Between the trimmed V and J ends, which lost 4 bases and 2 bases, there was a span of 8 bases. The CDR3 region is CASSSTSNTGELFF. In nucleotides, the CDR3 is TGTGCCAGCAGCTCTACCAGCAACACCGGGGAGCTGTTTTTT.

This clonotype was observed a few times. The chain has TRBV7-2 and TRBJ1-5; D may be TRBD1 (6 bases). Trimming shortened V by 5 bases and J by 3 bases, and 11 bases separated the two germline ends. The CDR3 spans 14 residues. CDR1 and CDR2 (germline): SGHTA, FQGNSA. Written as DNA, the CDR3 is TGTGCCAGCAGCCCGACAGGAAACAATCAGCCCCAGCATTTT. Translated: CASSPTGNNQPQHF.

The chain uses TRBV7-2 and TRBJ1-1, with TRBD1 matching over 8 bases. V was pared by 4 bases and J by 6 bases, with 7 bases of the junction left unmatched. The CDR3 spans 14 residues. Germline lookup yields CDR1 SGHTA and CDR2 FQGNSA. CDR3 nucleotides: TGTGCCAGCAGCTGGGGACAGGTCGGGGCTGAAGCTTTCTTT. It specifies CASSWGQVGAEAFF.

The chain's CDR3 is CASSLEGSRSYEQYF. CDR3 in DNA: TGTGCCAGCAGCTTGGAGGGTAGCAGATCCTACGAGCAGTACTTC. The rearrangement links TRBV5-5 to TRBJ2-7; no clear D. The CDR3 runs 15 residues. The germline gives CDR1 SGHKS, CDR2 YYEKEE (reference sequence). V was clipped by 0 bases and J by 1 base, with 11 bases between them.

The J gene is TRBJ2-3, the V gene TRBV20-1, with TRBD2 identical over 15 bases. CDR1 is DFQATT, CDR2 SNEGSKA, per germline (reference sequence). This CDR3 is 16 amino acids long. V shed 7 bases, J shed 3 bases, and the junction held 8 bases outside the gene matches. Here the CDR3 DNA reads TGCAGTGTCAGGACTAGCGGGAGGGCGGGTACAGATACGCAGTATTTT. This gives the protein CSVRTSGRAGTDTQYF.

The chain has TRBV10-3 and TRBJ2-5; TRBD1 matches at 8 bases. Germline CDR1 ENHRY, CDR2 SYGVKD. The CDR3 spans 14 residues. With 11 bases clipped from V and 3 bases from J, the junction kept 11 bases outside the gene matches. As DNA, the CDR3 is TGTGCCGCAGGACAGGGCCTCAATAAAGAGACCCAGTACTTC. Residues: CAAGQGLNKETQYF.

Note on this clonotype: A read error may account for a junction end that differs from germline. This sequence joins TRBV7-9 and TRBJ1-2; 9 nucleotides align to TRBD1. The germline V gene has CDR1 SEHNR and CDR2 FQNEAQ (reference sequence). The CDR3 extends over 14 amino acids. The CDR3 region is CASSVQGAREIPLF. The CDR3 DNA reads TGTGCCAGCAGCGTACAGGGGGCCCGGGAAATCCCGCTCTTC. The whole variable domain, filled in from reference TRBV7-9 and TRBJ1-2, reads DTGVSQNPRHKITKRGQNVTFRCDPISEHNRLYWYRQTLGQGPEFLTYFQNEAQLEKSRLLSDRFSAERPKGSFSTLEIQRTEQGDSAMYLCASSVQGAREIPLFGSGTRLTVV.

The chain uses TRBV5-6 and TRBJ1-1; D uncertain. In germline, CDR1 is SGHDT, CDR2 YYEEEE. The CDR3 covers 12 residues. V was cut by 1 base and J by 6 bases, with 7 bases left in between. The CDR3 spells CASSLKISEAFF. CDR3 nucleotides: TGTGCCAGCAGCTTGAAAATCTCTGAAGCTTTCTTT.

CDR3 loop: CASSDGTFNTGELFF. The CDR3, as DNA: TGTGCCAGCAGTGACGGGACTTTCAACACCGGGGAGCTGTTTTTT. The genes are TRBV12-3 or TRBV12-4 and TRBJ2-2; TRBD2 is a possible D gene (6 bases). This CDR3 comprises 15 residues. The V end was cut by 5 bases, the J end by 2 bases, with 12 bases between.

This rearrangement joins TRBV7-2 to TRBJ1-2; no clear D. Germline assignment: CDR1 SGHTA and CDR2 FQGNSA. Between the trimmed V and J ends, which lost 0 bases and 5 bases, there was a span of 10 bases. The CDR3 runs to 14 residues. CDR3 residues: CASSLANGRYGYTF. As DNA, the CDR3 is TGTGCCAGCAGCTTAGCCAATGGGCGGTATGGCTACACCTTC.

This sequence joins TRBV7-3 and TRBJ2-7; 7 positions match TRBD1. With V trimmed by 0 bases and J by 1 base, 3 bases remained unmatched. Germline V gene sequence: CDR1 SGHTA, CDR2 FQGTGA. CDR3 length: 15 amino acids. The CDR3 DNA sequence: TGTGCCAGCAGCTTAACGGGACAGCCTTCCTACGAGCAGTACTTC. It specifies CASSLTGQPSYEQYF.

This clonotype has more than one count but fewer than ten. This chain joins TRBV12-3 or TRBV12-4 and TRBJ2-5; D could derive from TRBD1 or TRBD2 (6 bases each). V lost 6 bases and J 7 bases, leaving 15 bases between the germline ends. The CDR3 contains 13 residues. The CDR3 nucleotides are TGTGCCAGCAGGGGGGGCGCCTTAGGGACCCAGTACTTC. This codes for CASRGGALGTQYF.

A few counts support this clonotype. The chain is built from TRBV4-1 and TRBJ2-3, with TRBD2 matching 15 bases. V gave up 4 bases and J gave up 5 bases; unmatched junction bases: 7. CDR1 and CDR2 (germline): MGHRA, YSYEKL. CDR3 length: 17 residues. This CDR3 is CASSRGLAGGPRDTQYF. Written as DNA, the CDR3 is TGCGCCAGCAGCCGTGGACTAGCGGGGGGGCCGAGAGATACGCAGTATTTT.

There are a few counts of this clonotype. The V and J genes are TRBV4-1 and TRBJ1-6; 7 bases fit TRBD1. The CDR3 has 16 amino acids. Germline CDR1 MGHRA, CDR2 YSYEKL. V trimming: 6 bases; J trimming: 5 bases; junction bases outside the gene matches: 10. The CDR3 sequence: CASRNNRDRDNSPLHF. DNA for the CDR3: TGCGCCAGCAGAAACAACCGGGACAGAGATAATTCACCCCTCCACTTT.

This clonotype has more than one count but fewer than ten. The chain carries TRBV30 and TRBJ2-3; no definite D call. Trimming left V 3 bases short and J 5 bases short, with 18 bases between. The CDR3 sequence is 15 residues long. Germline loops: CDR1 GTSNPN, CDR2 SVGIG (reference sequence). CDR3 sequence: CAWRKGTPRIDTQYF. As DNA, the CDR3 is TGTGCCTGGAGAAAGGGTACCCCCAGAATAGATACGCAGTATTTT.